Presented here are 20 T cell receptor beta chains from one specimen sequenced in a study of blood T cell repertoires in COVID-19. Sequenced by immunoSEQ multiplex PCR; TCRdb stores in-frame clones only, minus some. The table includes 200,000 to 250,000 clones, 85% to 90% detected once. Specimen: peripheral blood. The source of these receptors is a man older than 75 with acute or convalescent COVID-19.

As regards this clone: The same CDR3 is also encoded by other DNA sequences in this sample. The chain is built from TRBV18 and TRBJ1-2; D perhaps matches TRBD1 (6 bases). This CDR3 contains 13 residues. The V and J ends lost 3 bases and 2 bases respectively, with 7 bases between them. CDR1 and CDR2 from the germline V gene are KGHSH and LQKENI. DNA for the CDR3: TGTGCCAGCTCACCGGGACAAAACTATGGCTACACCTTC. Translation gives CASSPGQNYGYTF.

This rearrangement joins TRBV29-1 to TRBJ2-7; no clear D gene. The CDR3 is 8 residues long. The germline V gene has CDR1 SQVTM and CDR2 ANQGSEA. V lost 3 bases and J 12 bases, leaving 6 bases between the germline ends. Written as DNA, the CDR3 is TGCAGCGTTGACAACGGGTACTTC. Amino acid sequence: CSVDNGYF.

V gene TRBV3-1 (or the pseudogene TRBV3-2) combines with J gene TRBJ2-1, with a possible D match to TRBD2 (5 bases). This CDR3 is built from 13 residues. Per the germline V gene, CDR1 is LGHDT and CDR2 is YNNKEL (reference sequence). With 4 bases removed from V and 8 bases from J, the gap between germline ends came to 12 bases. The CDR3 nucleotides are TGTGCCAGCAGCCTCCTCGGGATCTATGAGCAGTTCTTC. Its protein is CASSLLGIYEQFF.

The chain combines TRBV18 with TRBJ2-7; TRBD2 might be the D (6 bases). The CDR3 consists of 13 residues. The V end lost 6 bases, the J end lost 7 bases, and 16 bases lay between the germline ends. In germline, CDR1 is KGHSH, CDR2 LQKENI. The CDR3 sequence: CASSRDSVFEQYF. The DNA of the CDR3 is TGTGCCAGCTCTCGGGACTCCGTTTTTGAGCAGTACTTC.

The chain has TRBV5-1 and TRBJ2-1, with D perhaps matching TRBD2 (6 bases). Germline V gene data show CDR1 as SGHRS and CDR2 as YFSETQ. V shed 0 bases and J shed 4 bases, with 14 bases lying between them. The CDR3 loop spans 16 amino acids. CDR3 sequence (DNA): TGCGCCAGCAGCTTGGTAGGCGGGGTCTTGTACAATGAGCAGTTCTTC. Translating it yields CASSLVGGVLYNEQFF.

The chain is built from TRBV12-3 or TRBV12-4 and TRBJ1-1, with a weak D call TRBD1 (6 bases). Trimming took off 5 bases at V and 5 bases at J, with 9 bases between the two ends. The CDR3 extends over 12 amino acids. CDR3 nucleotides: TGTGCCAGCAGTCTTGGACAGACTGAAGCTTTCTTT. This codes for CASSLGQTEAFF.

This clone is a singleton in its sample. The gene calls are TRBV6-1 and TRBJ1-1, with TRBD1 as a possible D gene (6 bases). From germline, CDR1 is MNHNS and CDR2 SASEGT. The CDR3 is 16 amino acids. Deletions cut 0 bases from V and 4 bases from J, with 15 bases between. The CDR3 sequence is CASSEAGAGASTEAFF. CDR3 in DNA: TGTGCCAGCAGTGAAGCGGGGGCAGGGGCGAGCACTGAAGCTTTCTTT.

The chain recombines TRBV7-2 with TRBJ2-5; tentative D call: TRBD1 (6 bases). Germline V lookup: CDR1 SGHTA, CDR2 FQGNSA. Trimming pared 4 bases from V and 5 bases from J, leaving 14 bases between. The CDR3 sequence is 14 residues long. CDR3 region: CASSYQGQRETQYF. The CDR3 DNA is TGTGCCAGCAGCTACCAGGGGCAGCGGGAGACCCAGTACTTC.

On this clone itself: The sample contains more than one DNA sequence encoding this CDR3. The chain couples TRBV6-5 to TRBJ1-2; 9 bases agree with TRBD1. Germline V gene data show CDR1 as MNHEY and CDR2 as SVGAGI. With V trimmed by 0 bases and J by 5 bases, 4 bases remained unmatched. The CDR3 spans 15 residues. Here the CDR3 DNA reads TGTGCCAGCAGTTACTCGGGACAGGGTAGTTATGGCTACACCTTC. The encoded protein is CASSYSGQGSYGYTF.

CDR3 nucleotide sequence: TGTGCCAGTAGTATGTACGGGTCACGTCGGGGCGAGCAGTACTTC. Amino acids: CASSMYGSRRGEQYF. This chain uses TRBV19 with TRBJ2-7, with D maybe TRBD2 (5 bases). Germline CDR1 LNHDA, CDR2 SQIVND (reference sequence). There are 15 residues in the CDR3. V gave up 3 bases and J gave up 6 bases, with 18 bases separating them.

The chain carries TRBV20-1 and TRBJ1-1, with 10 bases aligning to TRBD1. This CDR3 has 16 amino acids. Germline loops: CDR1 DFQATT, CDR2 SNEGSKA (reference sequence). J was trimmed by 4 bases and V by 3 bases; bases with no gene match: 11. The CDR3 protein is CSASRQGAVGGTEAFF. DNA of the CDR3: TGCAGTGCTAGTAGACAGGGGGCGGTTGGGGGCACTGAAGCTTTCTTT.

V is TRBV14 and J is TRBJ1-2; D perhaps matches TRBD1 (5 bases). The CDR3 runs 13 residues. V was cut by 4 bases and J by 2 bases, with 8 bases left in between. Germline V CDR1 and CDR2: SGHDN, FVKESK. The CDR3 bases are TGTGCCAGCAGCCTGCAGGGCAACTATGGCTACACCTTC. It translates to CASSLQGNYGYTF.

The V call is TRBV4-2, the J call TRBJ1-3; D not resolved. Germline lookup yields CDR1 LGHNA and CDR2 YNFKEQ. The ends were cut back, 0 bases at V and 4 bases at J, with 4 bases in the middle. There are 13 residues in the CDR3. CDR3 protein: CASSQELGNTIYF. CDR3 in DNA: TGTGCCAGCAGCCAAGAACTGGGAAACACCATATATTTT.

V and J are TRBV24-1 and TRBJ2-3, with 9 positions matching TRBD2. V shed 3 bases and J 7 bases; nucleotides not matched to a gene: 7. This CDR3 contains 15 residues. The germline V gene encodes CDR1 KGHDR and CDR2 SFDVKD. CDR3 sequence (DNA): TGTGCCACCAGTGATCAGGCGGGAGGGATGAATACGCAGTATTTT. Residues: CATSDQAGGMNTQYF.

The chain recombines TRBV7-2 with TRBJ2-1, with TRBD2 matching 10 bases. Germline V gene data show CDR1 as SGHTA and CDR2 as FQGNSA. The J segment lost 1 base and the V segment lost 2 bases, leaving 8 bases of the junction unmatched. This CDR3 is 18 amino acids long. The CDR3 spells CASSLPLGAGGSYNEQFF. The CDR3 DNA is TGTGCCAGCAGCTTACCCCTGGGAGCGGGGGGGTCCTACAATGAGCAGTTCTTC.

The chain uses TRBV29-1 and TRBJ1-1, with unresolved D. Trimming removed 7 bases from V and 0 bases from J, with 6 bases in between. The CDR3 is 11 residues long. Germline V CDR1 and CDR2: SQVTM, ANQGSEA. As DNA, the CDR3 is TGCAGCGGGGCGATGAACACTGAAGCTTTCTTT. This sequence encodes CSGAMNTEAFF.

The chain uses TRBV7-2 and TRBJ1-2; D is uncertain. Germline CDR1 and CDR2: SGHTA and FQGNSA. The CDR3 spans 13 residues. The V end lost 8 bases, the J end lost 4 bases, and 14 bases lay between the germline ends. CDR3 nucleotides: TGTGCCAGCTCAACCGGGGAGGGCTATGGCTACACCTTC. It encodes CASSTGEGYGYTF.

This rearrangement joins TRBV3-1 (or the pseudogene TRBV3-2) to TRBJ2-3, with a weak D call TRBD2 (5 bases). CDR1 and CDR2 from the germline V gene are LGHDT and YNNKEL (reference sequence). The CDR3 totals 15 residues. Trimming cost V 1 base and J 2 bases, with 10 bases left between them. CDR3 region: CASSQGFSDTDTQYF. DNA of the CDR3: TGTGCCAGCAGCCAAGGTTTTAGCGACACAGATACGCAGTATTTT.

The DNA for the CDR3 is TGTGCCAGCAGGTTCACGGACAGGGGAGGCTACACCTTC. Protein: CASRFTDRGGYTF. V and J are TRBV6-5 and TRBJ1-2, with 9 bases lining up with TRBD1. The V gene end was trimmed by 6 bases and the J gene end by 8 bases; junction bases not matched to a gene: 7. The length of the CDR3 is 13 residues. Germline V gene lookup returns CDR1 MNHEY and CDR2 SVGAGI.

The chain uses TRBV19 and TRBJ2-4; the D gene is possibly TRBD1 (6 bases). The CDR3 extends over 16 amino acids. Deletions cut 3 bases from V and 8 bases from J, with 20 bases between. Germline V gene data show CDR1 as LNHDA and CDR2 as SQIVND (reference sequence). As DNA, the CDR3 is TGTGCCAGTAGTATCCGACTGGCAGGGGAGACGGACATTCAGTACTTC. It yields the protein CASSIRLAGETDIQYF.